This T cell receptor beta chain stems from a study of cytomegalovirus exposure and HLA in healthy donors (dated by TCRdb to about 2017). For the study in its entirety: An earlier analysis of some 550 of the donors reported about 250 Gb of sequence data and 117 million unique TCR beta sequences from 150 million to 200 million T cells. A later analysis re-analyzed previously published TCR beta repertoires from roughly 600 donors and added high-resolution HLA genotyping to study TCR occurrence patterns. The study was designed to test whether signatures of past pathogen exposure could be identified by cataloging public T cell receptors. Class I and class II HLA loci were covered by the typing at four-digit resolution. An earlier analysis of 450 to 750 of the donors used high-throughput TCR beta sequencing to judge whether each TCR beta V gene segment behaved as functional or pseudogenic. The number of typed donors differed by locus: about 620-640 for A, B, C, DRB1 and DQB1; 522 for DQA1; 606 for DPA1; and 400 to 480 for DPB1. Across 398 genotyped donors of the cohort, an average of about 220,000 unique TCR beta nucleotide sequences per donor were sequenced, and roughly a sixth of those sequences were non-productive. High-throughput TCR immunosequencing, statistical association of individual TCRs with disease status, and machine learning were combined to predict cytomegalovirus infection status. A separate validation cohort of over a hundred different subjects was used in addition to the approximately 700-subject first cohort. Roughly 300 gigabases of sequencing data and roughly 81 million unique TCR sequences made up an early release that covered 640 HLA-typed donors. All discovery cohort repertoires had been generated on a single sequencing platform. Rather than using new phenotypic data, the later analysis identified candidate immune exposures from TCR beta sequences and from how often those sequences occurred across donors. Donor age, sex, ethnicity and CMV serostatus were compiled together with the repertoire data. The study used immunosequencing to profile the T cell repertoires of several hundred subjects and linked those repertoires to cytomegalovirus serostatus. Of the 350 to 400 genotyped donors, 65% to 90% fell in the genetic ancestry cluster associated with self-reported Caucasian donors. Genome-wide SNP genotypes for about 65% of the roughly 670 donors were used in a later genetic analysis, which treated that subset as a discovery cohort. Roughly five DR-DQ haplotypes were handled as single units for association and clustering, since linkage in the cohort was strong. Overall results and qualifications from the work: In a later genetic analysis, a missense DCLRE1C variant was associated with V-gene and J-gene trimming of TCR beta chains, and the association was replicated in an independent cohort. When HLA alleles, especially DR and DQ, strongly co-occurred, TCR associations were difficult to assign to individual alleles. In a later analysis, several top co-occurrence clusters were reported to appear linked to parvovirus B19, influenza, CMV and Epstein-Barr virus. In both the original and validation cohorts, the classifier was reported to diagnose cytomegalovirus status with high specificity and sensitivity. A later analysis found that HLA-associated TCR beta chains were more clonally expanded and had lower generation probabilities than equally common non-associated chains. A later analysis found that most CMV-associated TCR beta chains appeared HLA-restricted, with HLA associations seemingly driven largely by CMV exposure. Because counts were too low, some 16 rarely observed V segments, including chromosome 9 orphons, were excluded from the earlier analysis of fewer than 650 of the donors. Sequencing depth was assumed to be roughly uniform across donors in the presence/absence analyses, though that assumption may not hold. While some public TCRs were present in many individuals, most TCR sequences turned up only very rarely across donors. A further reported finding was that TCR beta sequences accurately predicted the HLA-A and HLA-B alleles for most subjects in the first cohort. The cohort was sequenced for TCR beta chains only, and without alpha or paired-chain data the features that could be detected were limited. A total of about 180 TCR beta chains were listed by the study as associated with cytomegalovirus. Because HLA typing was unavailable for some donors at each locus, only the typed subset was used in association tests. CMV serostatus was the only immune exposure information available for the cohort. It was suggested by the authors that the approach could potentially be generalized to other disease states and immunological phenotypes. Three of the identified cytomegalovirus-associated TCR beta chains were confirmed in vitro to be specific for cytomegalovirus antigens. The 87-base-pair reads could not distinguish some IMGT-functional V segments, including TRBV6-2 and TRBV6-3, so those segments were excluded. Linkage disequilibrium might explain the correlated functional status among segregating V segments, but an unknown experimental factor could not be ruled out. At a false discovery rate of 0.05, a later analysis linked around 15,000 TCR beta sequences to specific HLA alleles. According to a later genetic analysis, donors in an Asian-associated ancestry cluster had fewer N-insertions in productive TCRs than the roughly 700-donor mean. An earlier analysis of around 500 of the donors showed that most TCR beta V segments appeared in productive rearrangements either about 90% or about 30% of the time, which broadly matched IMGT annotations. In a later analysis, the rate of TCR association differed among HLA loci, with DRB1 alleles having the most associated TCRs and HLA-C alleles having the fewest. A cluster of highly shared sequence variants was judged likely to be a technical artifact of the sequencing pipeline.

The method was the immunoSEQ multiplex PCR assay. A mixture of 60 forward primers for TCR Vbeta segments and 13 reverse primers for TCR Jbeta segments was used in the multiplex PCR. Amplification of the CDR3 region of rearranged TCR beta genes was performed with a multiplex PCR assay on genomic DNA. The amplified TCR beta libraries were sequenced on the Illumina HiSeq System as 87-base-pair reads. In the authors' own workflow: A later analysis counted some 74 million unique TCR beta chains across the 700 or so repertoires, and 9 million to 14 million of these chains were shared by at least two donors. A nearest-neighbor algorithm error-corrected the raw reads and collapsed the reads into unique sequences, merging closely related sequences to remove PCR and sequencing errors. CDR3 sequences were aligned to IMGT reference sequences to assign V, D and J gene segments. Each retained sequence needed at least a six-nucleotide match to both a V gene segment and a J gene segment. A rearrangement was called productive if the CDR3 had no stop codons and remained in frame with V and J, and every other rearrangement was called non-productive. Following IMGT convention, CDR3 was defined as the stretch from the second conserved V-encoded cysteine to the conserved J-encoded phenylalanine. The earlier analysis of about 530 of the donors excluded any sequence lacking an unambiguous match to a single V gene segment. An earlier analysis of 500 to 600 of the donors classified V segments as functional when productive rearrangements were above 56.7% and as segregating when the standard deviation between donors was above 5%. To diagnose cytomegalovirus status from the catalog of TCR beta chain sequences, a statistical classification framework was built. In a later analysis, V and J genes were assigned by comparing TCR nucleotide sequences against IMGT/GENE-DB human TR gene sequences. In a later analysis, CDR3 sequences and most-parsimonious VDJ recombination scenarios were assigned using the TCRdist pipeline. In a later analysis, every TCR beta chain was defined by the combination of its CDR3 amino acid sequence and its V-gene family, and reads without a unique V-gene family were dropped. As a way to deal with suspected cross-contamination and a sequencing artifact, a later analysis dropped 592 nucleotide sequences that were highly shared and had low generation probability. For each public chain, a later analysis derived a clonal expansion index from normalized ranks of inferred template counts within each repertoire. Generation probabilities in a later analysis came from a VDJ recombination model fitted to out-of-frame rearrangements, and those results were checked against IGoR. A later analysis scored TCR-TCR, TCR-HLA and TCR-CMV co-occurrence with hypergeometric tests, applying a repertoire-size bias correction to TCR pairs. A later analysis estimated false discovery rates by permuting HLA or CMV assignments 20 times. In a later analysis, co-occurring TCRs were grouped using DBSCAN, and TCRdist sequence similarity was added for clustering within HLA-allele-positive subsets. Repertoires with fewer than 30,000 or more than 120,000 public chains, plus five repertoires with anomalous nucleotide sharing, were excluded from co-occurrence clustering. Not all clones reach the TCRdb copy of this immuneACCESS table, which keeps in-frame sequences only. Checked studies attribute under half of the gap to unresolved V genes and leave the rest unexplained. That table supplies the V and J calls and clone size; D and trimming were determined from the DNA. The sample table lists about 160,000 clones, 70% of them with a count of one. Roughly 4.5% of the sample lies in the top ten.

The germline V gene specifies KGHSH as CDR1 and LQKENI as CDR2. Reading from cysteine to phenylalanine, the CDR3 counts 14 amino acids. Kept here is only the CDR3 DNA, which spans 42 bases and is read in frame from base 1. At the junction V is shortened by 4 bases and J by 3 bases, with 12 bases in between. With respect to this clone: Which antigen it targets is not known. Base qualities are not provided; no much larger clone lies one nucleotide away.

The cohort was made up of 650 to 700 healthy bone marrow donors. At the time of sampling, all cohort members were nominally healthy, though unrecorded immune exposures were likely present. The donor was CMV seropositive and belonged to the group of 270 or so seropositive cohort members. Every donor gave a peripheral blood sample, and the peripheral blood mononuclear cells from that sample were used for TCR beta sequencing. The Qiagen DNeasy Blood Extraction Kit was used to extract genomic DNA from the blood cell samples. Sequencing used PBMCs. Recombination joined TRBV18 with TRBJ1-1; D gene: possibly TRBD1, on 5 matching bases. This clonotype originated in a man younger than 35 in good health and CMV-seropositive. The CDR3 has the sequence CASSLRRDDTEAFF. The DNA is as follows: TGTGCCAGCTCACTGCGCAGGGATGACACTGAAGCTTTCTTT.